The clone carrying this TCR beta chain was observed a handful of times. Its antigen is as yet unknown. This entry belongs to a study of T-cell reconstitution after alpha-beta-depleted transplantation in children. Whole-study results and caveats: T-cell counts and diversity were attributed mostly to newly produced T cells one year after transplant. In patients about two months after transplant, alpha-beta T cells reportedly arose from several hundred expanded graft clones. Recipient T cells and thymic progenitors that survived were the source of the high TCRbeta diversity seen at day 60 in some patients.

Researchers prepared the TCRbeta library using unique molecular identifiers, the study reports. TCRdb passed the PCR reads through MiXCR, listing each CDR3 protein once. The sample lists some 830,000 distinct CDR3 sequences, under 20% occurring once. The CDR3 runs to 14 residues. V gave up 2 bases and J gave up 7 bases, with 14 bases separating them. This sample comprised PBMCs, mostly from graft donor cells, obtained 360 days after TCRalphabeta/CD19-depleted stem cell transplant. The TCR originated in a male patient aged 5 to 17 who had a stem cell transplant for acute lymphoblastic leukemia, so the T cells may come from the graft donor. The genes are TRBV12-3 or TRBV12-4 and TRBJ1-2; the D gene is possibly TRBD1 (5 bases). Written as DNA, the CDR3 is TGTGCCAGCAGTTTACCAGGGCTCCCTGGTGGCTACACCTTC. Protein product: CASSLPGLPGGYTF.